These T cell receptor beta chains were read from a single sample in a study of blood T cell repertoires in COVID-19. The protocol was immunoSEQ multiplex PCR, while the TCRdb copy is restricted to in-frame clones and leaves out a portion. The sample contains more than 95,000 clones, about 80% of which appear only once. The sample was peripheral blood. Source of these receptors: a man between 40 and 49 years old with active or convalescent COVID-19. Both conserved end residues are part of each CDR3. A D gene is named only where the DNA matches it firmly. Expanded clones are given a class, and other clones once, few, many or no size at all.

TRBJ1-2,NA,TRBV4-1,NA,12,CASSRGDYGYTF,TGCGCCAGCTCCCGGGGGGACTATGGCTACACCTTC
TRBJ2-1,NA,TRBV3-1/TRBV3-2,NA,14,CASSQDRSYNEQFF,TGTGCCAGCAGCCAAGATCGCAGCTACAATGAGCAGTTCTTC
TRBJ1-4,NA,TRBV7-2,NA,15,CASSLEAGDLEKLFF,TGTGCCAGCAGCTTAGAGGCAGGGGACCTTGAAAAACTGTTTTTT
TRBJ1-2,NA,TRBV5-1,NA,12,CASSLSGDGYTF,TGCGCCAGCAGCTTGTCCGGGGATGGCTACACCTTC
TRBJ2-1,TRBD1,TRBV27,once,15,CASSQRTGLGNEQFF,TGTGCCAGCAGTCAAAGGACAGGCCTGGGGAATGAGCAGTTCTTC
TRBJ2-1,NA,TRBV6-5,NA,12,CASRNRSPEQFF,TGTGCCAGCAGAAACAGGTCGCCTGAGCAGTTCTTC
TRBJ1-6,NA,TRBV28,NA,19,CASSHPYTGQSARGSPLHF,TGTGCCAGCAGTCACCCCTATACAGGACAAAGTGCTCGAGGTTCACCCCTCCACTTT
TRBJ1-5,NA,TRBV7-2,NA,14,CASSSQASNQPQHF,TGTGCCAGCAGCTCCCAGGCTAGCAATCAGCCCCAGCATTTT
TRBJ1-5,NA,TRBV14,once,17,CASRLDVGGDSNQPQHF,TGTGCCAGCAGGCTCGACGTGGGGGGAGATAGCAATCAGCCCCAGCATTTT
TRBJ1-2,NA,TRBV30,NA,13,CAWTVGAGYGYTF,TGTGCCTGGACAGTCGGGGCGGGGTATGGCTACACCTTC
TRBJ1-1,NA,TRBV4-1,NA,19,CAPSRPREEADRLNTEAFF,TGCGCCCCCAGCCGCCCCAGGGAGGAGGCCGACCGTTTGAACACTGAAGCTTTCTTT
TRBJ2-7,NA,TRBV30,NA,13,CAWSADTNYEQYF,TGTGCCTGGAGTGCGGACACAAACTACGAGCAGTACTTC
TRBJ2-1,NA,TRBV28,NA,15,CASSLAGSGYNEQFF,TGTGCCAGCAGTTTAGCGGGAAGCGGCTACAATGAGCAGTTCTTC
TRBJ1-2,NA,TRBV5-8,once,15,CASSLATEGLYGYTF,TGTGCCAGCAGCTTGGCCACGGAAGGACTCTATGGCTACACCTTC
TRBJ1-1,TRBD1,TRBV9,NA,14,CASSGTGTDTEAFF,TGTGCCAGCAGCGGAACCGGGACAGACACTGAAGCTTTCTTT
TRBJ1-1,NA,TRBV28,NA,13,CASSLGGGTEAFF,TGTGCCAGCAGTTTAGGGGGAGGCACTGAAGCTTTCTTT
TRBJ2-2,NA,TRBV5-1,many,17,CASSSDLWTANTGELFF,TGCGCCAGCAGCTCCGACCTATGGACAGCGAACACCGGGGAGCTGTTTTTT
TRBJ1-1,NA,TRBV28,NA,11,CASSWGGRAFF,TGTGCCAGCAGTTGGGGGGGGCGAGCTTTCTTT
TRBJ1-6,TRBD1,TRBV27,NA,17,CASSLPPGTGRDSPLHF,TGTGCCAGCAGTTTACCCCCCGGGACAGGGCGGGATTCACCCCTCCACTTT
TRBJ1-2,NA,TRBV30,NA,12,CAWSDDFWECTF,TGTGCCTGGAGTGATGACTTCTGGGAGTGCACCTTC
TRBJ2-1,NA,TRBV12-3/TRBV12-4,NA,10,CASLHNEQFF,TGTGCCAGCCTTCACAATGAGCAGTTCTTC
TRBJ2-5,TRBD2,TRBV5-8,once,15,CASSSGLAGQETQYF,TGTGCCAGCAGCTCGGGACTAGCGGGGCAAGAGACCCAGTACTTC
TRBJ2-3,NA,TRBV6-1,NA,15,CASSEGPDRAGLLYF,TGTGCCAGCAGTGAAGGCCCTGATCGGGCGGGATTACTGTATTTT
TRBJ1-1,TRBD1,TRBV7-3,once,15,CASGQGARKSTEAFF,TGTGCCAGCGGCCAGGGGGCGAGGAAAAGCACTGAAGCTTTCTTT
TRBJ2-4,NA,TRBV27,NA,14,CASSPGEAKNIQYF,TGTGCCAGCAGTCCGGGTGAAGCCAAAAACATTCAGTACTTC
TRBJ1-2,NA,TRBV19,NA,13,CASSTTVPDGYTF,TGTGCCAGTAGTACCACGGTCCCGGATGGCTACACCTTC
TRBJ1-4,NA,TRBV19,NA,14,CASSMRGFVEKLFF,TGTGCCAGTAGTATGAGGGGGTTTGTTGAAAAACTGTTTTTT
TRBJ2-7,NA,TRBV28,NA,12,CASSRQSYEQYF,TGTGCCAGCAGCCGACAGAGCTACGAGCAGTACTTC
TRBJ1-1,NA,TRBV29-1,NA,14,CSVEAVRGSTEAFF,TGCAGCGTTGAAGCGGTAAGGGGATCGACTGAAGCTTTCTTT
TRBJ2-7,TRBD2,TRBV7-2,NA,15,CASSFPGLGAEEQYF,TGTGCCAGCAGCTTCCCGGGACTAGGGGCGGAAGAGCAGTACTTC
TRBJ1-5,NA,TRBV27,few,15,CASSPGTLGNQPQHF,TGTGCCAGCAGCCCCGGGACACTGGGCAATCAGCCCCAGCATTTT
TRBJ2-3,TRBD1,TRBV13,once,17,CASSSQDRGLGTDTQYF,TGTGCCAGCAGCAGTCAGGACAGGGGGCTCGGCACAGATACGCAGTATTTT
TRBJ1-5,TRBD1,TRBV3-1/TRBV3-2,few,14,CASRRTGVNQPQHF,TGTGCCAGCAGACGAACAGGGGTAAATCAGCCCCAGCATTTT
TRBJ1-5,NA,TRBV9,NA,13,CASSGTPDQPQHF,TGTGCCAGCAGCGGGACACCCGATCAGCCCCAGCATTTT
TRBJ2-3,NA,TRBV5-4,once,15,CASSLASSGADTQYF,TGTGCCAGCAGCTTGGCCTCCTCGGGGGCAGATACGCAGTATTTT
TRBJ2-7,NA,TRBV12-3/TRBV12-4,NA,12,CASSLPKSEQYF,TGTGCCAGCAGTCTGCCTAAAAGCGAGCAGTACTTC
TRBJ2-2,NA,TRBV5-1,NA,13,CASSSLNTGELFF,TGCGCCAGCAGCTCCCTAAACACCGGGGAGCTGTTTTTT
TRBJ2-1,TRBD2,TRBV4-2,NA,17,CASSQEYGTSVGHEQFF,TGTGCCAGCAGCCAAGAGTACGGGACTAGCGTTGGACATGAGCAGTTCTTC
TRBJ1-1,TRBD1,TRBV5-4,NA,16,CASSLADRGLNTEAFF,TGTGCCAGCAGCTTGGCGGACAGGGGGCTGAACACTGAAGCTTTCTTT
TRBJ2-3,TRBD1,TRBV5-1,NA,15,CASSPGTVATDTQYF,TGCGCCAGCAGCCCAGGGACAGTCGCCACAGATACGCAGTATTTT
TRBJ2-3,NA,TRBV5-1,once,14,CASSLDSTADTQYF,TGCGCCAGCAGCCTGGACTCGACAGCAGATACGCAGTATTTT
TRBJ2-7,NA,TRBV7-6,NA,13,CASSPTTGYEQYF,TGTGCCAGCAGCCCAACGACGGGCTACGAGCAGTACTTC
TRBJ2-7,TRBD1,TRBV9,NA,14,CASSVAGQGNEQYF,TGTGCCAGCAGCGTAGCGGGACAGGGGAACGAGCAGTACTTC
TRBJ1-2,TRBD1,TRBV4-3,few,15,CASSPQTGTGSRYTF,TGCGCCAGCAGCCCCCAAACCGGGACAGGGAGCCGCTACACCTTC
TRBJ1-5,NA,TRBV28,few,14,CASSGMGGNQPQHF,TGTGCCAGCAGTGGCATGGGCGGCAATCAGCCCCAGCATTTT
TRBJ2-7,TRBD1,TRBV7-3,NA,15,CASSQGQGPFYEQYF,TGTGCCAGCAGCCAGGGACAGGGGCCTTTTTACGAGCAGTACTTC
TRBJ2-7,NA,TRBV2,few,12,CASTSDFYEQYF,TGTGCCAGCACTTCGGACTTCTACGAGCAGTACTTC
TRBJ2-7,TRBD2,TRBV6-5,NA,13,CASRTSGSYEQYF,TGTGCCAGCAGAACTAGCGGGTCCTACGAGCAGTACTTC
TRBJ1-1,NA,TRBV9,NA,15,CASSVEPTANTEAFF,TGTGCCAGCAGCGTAGAGCCGACAGCAAACACTGAAGCTTTCTTT
TRBJ1-4,TRBD1,TRBV5-6,NA,14,CASSTPTGSEKLFF,TGTGCCAGCAGCACCCCGACAGGGAGTGAAAAACTGTTTTTT
TRBJ2-3,NA,TRBV5-4,NA,15,CASSRVGGYTDTQYF,TGTGCCAGCAGCCGGGTAGGGGGATACACAGATACGCAGTATTTT
TRBJ2-2,NA,TRBV27,NA,18,CASSLSDHDYRNTGELFF,TGTGCCAGCAGTTTATCCGACCACGACTACCGGAACACCGGGGAGCTGTTTTTT
TRBJ2-7,TRBD1,TRBV19,NA,11,CASSSGDSEYF,TGTGCCAGTAGTTCAGGGGACAGTGAGTACTTC
TRBJ2-7,TRBD2,TRBV2,once,14,CASSVAGGTYEQYF,TGTGCCAGCAGTGTAGCGGGGGGGACCTACGAGCAGTACTTC
TRBJ1-6,TRBD1,TRBV5-1,NA,19,CASSEESPGTALLNSPLHF,TGCGCCAGCAGCGAAGAATCCCCCGGGACAGCGTTATTAAATTCACCCCTCCACTTT
TRBJ2-7,NA,TRBV18,NA,16,CASSPPGGGGYYEQYF,TGTGCCAGCTCACCCCCTGGGGGGGGCGGTTACTACGAGCAGTACTTC
TRBJ2-7,NA,TRBV11-2,NA,13,CASSVRGNYEQYF,TGTGCCAGCAGCGTACGAGGGAACTACGAGCAGTACTTC
TRBJ1-6,NA,TRBV3-1/TRBV3-2,NA,14,CASSWRGDNSPLHF,TGTGCCAGCAGCTGGCGCGGAGATAATTCACCCCTCCACTTT
TRBJ2-2,NA,TRBV9,NA,16,CASSVESGRRTGELFF,TGTGCCAGCAGCGTAGAGTCAGGCAGGAGGACCGGGGAGCTGTTTTTT
TRBJ1-1,NA,TRBV5-5,once,15,CASSLISTGNTEAFF,TGTGCCAGCAGCCTAATTTCGACAGGGAACACTGAAGCTTTCTTT